This T cell receptor beta chain was retrieved from a study of sequential checkpoint blockade in melanoma. Study-level information: Maintenance nivolumab came after either treatment sequence.

Stated treatment: randomized to nivolumab then ipilimumab (arm A) or the reverse (arm B). From thawed PBMCs, live CD3+CD8+ cells negative for CD19 and CD56 were sorted. V was shortened by 6 bases and J by 8 bases, with 13 bases between the two germline ends. The CDR3 consists of 12 residues. Germline CDR1 MNHEY, CDR2 SVGAGI. TCRdb's copy holds only in-frame clones and misses some; the assay was immunoSEQ multiplex PCR. The data show just over 15,000 clones, roughly 82% seen once. The source is a human donor with melanoma. The chain recombines TRBV6-5 with TRBJ1-2; D is ambiguous. This material consisted of CD8+ T cells sorted from blood (inferred from file names), taken from a patient given nivolumab and ipilimumab in sequence. The CDR3 here is CASRGAGTGYTF. The CDR3 DNA is TGTGCCAGCAGAGGAGCGGGAACCGGCTACACCTTC.